The clone carrying this T cell receptor (beta chain) was counted once. Antigen specificity is unknown. The assay was immunoSEQ multiplex PCR, and TCRdb's table has in-frame clones only and misses some. The sample holds roughly 100,000 clones, about four fifths seen once. The data were obtained in a study of T cell responses to AZD1222 COVID-19 vaccine. Study context: Pooled samples include second doses given at about 4 or 12 weeks. Regarding the study as a whole: Unmutated variant regions reportedly attract nearly half of all spike-specific TCRs. The number of AZD1222 recipients seropositive at baseline was only five or six.

Trimming took off 7 bases at V and 0 bases at J, with 11 bases between the two ends. From germline, CDR1 is SGHRS and CDR2 YFSETQ. This CDR3 region has 14 residues. The source of this sequence is an adult in good health. Material: peripheral blood, obtained on day 0 of AZD1222 vaccination. V gene TRBV5-1 combines with J gene TRBJ1-3; D ambiguous. CDR3 sequence (DNA): TGCGCCAGCTCAGATACCTCCTCTGGAAACACCATATATTTT. Translated, it gives CASSDTSSGNTIYF.